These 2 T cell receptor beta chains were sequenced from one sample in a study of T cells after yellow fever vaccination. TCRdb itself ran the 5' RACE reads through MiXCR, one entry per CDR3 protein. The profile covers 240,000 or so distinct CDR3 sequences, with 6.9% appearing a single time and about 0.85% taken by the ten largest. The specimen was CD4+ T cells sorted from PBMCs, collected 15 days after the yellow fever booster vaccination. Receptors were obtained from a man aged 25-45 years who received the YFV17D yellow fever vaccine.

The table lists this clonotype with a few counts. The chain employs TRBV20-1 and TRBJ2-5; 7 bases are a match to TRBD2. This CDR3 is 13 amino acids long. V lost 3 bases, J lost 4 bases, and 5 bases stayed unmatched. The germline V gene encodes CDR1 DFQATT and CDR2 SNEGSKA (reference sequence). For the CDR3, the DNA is TGCAGTGCTAGTCTGTCGGGAGGAGAGACCCAGTACTTC. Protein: CSASLSGGETQYF.

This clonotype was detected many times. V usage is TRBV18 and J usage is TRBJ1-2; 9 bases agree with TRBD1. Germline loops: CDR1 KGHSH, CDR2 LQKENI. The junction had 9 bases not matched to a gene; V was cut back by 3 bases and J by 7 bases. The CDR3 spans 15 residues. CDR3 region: CASSPKAGQGSGYTF. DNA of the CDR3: TGTGCCAGCTCACCGAAGGCGGGACAGGGAAGTGGCTACACCTTC.